Shown below are 26 T cell receptor beta chains from a single sample sequenced in a study of OX40 agonist ivuxolimab in advanced cancers. The assay was immunoSEQ multiplex PCR, and TCRdb's table has in-frame clones only and misses some. The sample consists of tens of thousands of clones, more than 70% of them appearing once. The source was CD4+ or CD8+ T cells sorted from blood, collected in a trial of the OX40 agonist ivuxolimab. Source of these receptors: an adult with an advanced solid tumor such as melanoma, head and neck, liver or kidney cancer.

This chain uses TRBV11-2 with TRBJ2-3, with 10 bases identical to TRBD2. V lost 0 bases to trimming and J lost 4 bases; unmatched junction nucleotides: 4. CDR1 and CDR2 from the germline V gene are SGHAT and FQNNGV. The CDR3 has 16 amino acids. The CDR3 DNA reads TGTGCCAGCAGCTTAGAGCTAGCGGGGGCCTCAGATACGCAGTATTTT. It codes for CASSLELAGASDTQYF.

The V call is TRBV7-9, the J call TRBJ1-2; 10 nucleotides align to TRBD1. The CDR3 loop spans 15 amino acids. CDR1 is SEHNR, CDR2 FQNEAQ, per germline (reference sequence). With V trimmed by 1 base and J by 6 bases, 5 bases remained unmatched. In DNA, the CDR3 is TGTGCCAGCAGCTTAGGGACAGGGGGAAGGAATGGCTACACCTTC. Its translation is CASSLGTGGRNGYTF. Drawing the rest from reference TRBV7-9 and TRBJ1-2, the complete variable domain is DTGVSQNPRHKITKRGQNVTFRCDPISEHNRLYWYRQTLGQGPEFLTYFQNEAQLEKSRLLSDRFSAERPKGSFSTLEIQRTEQGDSAMYLCASSLGTGGRNGYTFGSGTRLTVV.

This chain links TRBV9 with TRBJ1-1; no definite D call. This CDR3 has 14 residues. Germline values: CDR1 SGDLS, CDR2 YYNGEE. Trimming stripped 0 bases from V and 1 base from J, with 7 bases between. The CDR3 spells CASSVAPGNTEAFF. In nucleotides, the CDR3 is TGTGCCAGCAGCGTAGCTCCAGGGAACACTGAAGCTTTCTTT.

The chain uses TRBV7-2 and TRBJ1-1; the D is unclear. Deletions cut 2 bases from V and 7 bases from J, with 8 bases between. CDR3 length: 12 amino acids. CDR1 is SGHTA, CDR2 FQGNSA, per germline. The CDR3 protein is CASSLFFGEAFF. Here the CDR3 DNA reads TGTGCCAGCAGCTTATTTTTCGGTGAAGCTTTCTTT.

The chain has TRBV10-1 and TRBJ2-7; D perhaps matches TRBD2 (6 bases). This CDR3 region has 12 residues. With 11 bases removed from V and 4 bases from J, the gap between germline ends came to 15 bases. The germline V gene has CDR1 WNHNN and CDR2 SYGVQD (reference sequence). The CDR3 DNA reads TGCGCCGAGCCGAAGGGGAGGTACGAGCAGTACTTC. It encodes CAEPKGRYEQYF.

The rearrangement joins TRBV21-1 to TRBJ2-1; TRBD2, the table's D call, was not compared with the DNA. TRBV21-1 is a known pseudogene. This CDR3 is built from 17 residues. In DNA form, the CDR3 reads TGTGCCAGCACCACCCCAGAGGAAGGCCAAACGGGGAATGAGCAGTTCTTC. Translating it yields CASTTPEEGQTGNEQFF.

The chain is built from TRBV4-2 and TRBJ2-5; D may be TRBD1 or TRBD2 (5 bases each). The ends were cut back, 1 base at V and 3 bases at J, with 15 bases in the middle. Germline V gene lookup returns CDR1 LGHNA and CDR2 YNFKEQ. The CDR3 extends over 16 amino acids. The CDR3 protein is CASSQGGRLIEETQYF. The CDR3 DNA sequence: TGTGCCAGCAGCCAAGGGGGGAGACTCATTGAAGAGACCCAGTACTTC.

This chain joins TRBV4-1 and TRBJ1-2, with D perhaps matching TRBD1 (5 bases). V lost 6 bases and J lost 0, with 14 bases in between. There are 15 residues in the CDR3. Germline V gene sequence: CDR1 MGHRA, CDR2 YSYEKL. The CDR3 reads CASSKVGGANYGYTF. The CDR3 region has the DNA TGCGCCAGCAGTAAAGTCGGGGGAGCTAACTATGGCTACACCTTC.

This clone was recorded many times. The chain's CDR3 is CASSPLEREGSYEQYF. CDR3 coding DNA: TGTGCCAGCAGCCCCCTCGAGCGGGAGGGCTCCTACGAGCAGTACTTC. The V and J genes are TRBV11-1 and TRBJ2-7; 10 nucleotides line up with TRBD2. From germline, CDR1 is SGHAT and CDR2 FQDESV (reference sequence). The trim removed 5 bases at V and 0 bases at J, leaving 7 bases unmatched. The CDR3 covers 16 residues.

V is TRBV2 and J is TRBJ1-2; no definite D call. Trimming pared 9 bases from V and 8 bases from J, leaving 13 bases between. Germline V gene lookup returns CDR1 SNHLY and CDR2 FYNNEI. The CDR3 has 11 residues. This chain's CDR3 is CARRGLGGYTF. The CDR3 region has the DNA TGTGCCAGGCGGGGTCTGGGGGGCTACACCTTC.

The genes are TRBV7-8 and TRBJ2-1; unclear D gene. This CDR3 is 12 amino acids long. Germline loops: CDR1 SGHVS, CDR2 FQNEAQ. Trimming took off 5 bases at V and 4 bases at J, with 6 bases between the two ends. The CDR3 loop reads CASSGEYNEQFF. CDR3 nucleotides: TGTGCCAGCAGCGGAGAATACAATGAGCAGTTCTTC.

The chain combines TRBV28 with TRBJ2-3; D perhaps matches TRBD2 (5 bases). Trimming left V 9 bases short and J 0 bases short, with 16 bases between. CDR1 is MDHEN and CDR2 is SYDVKM in the germline V gene. The CDR3 totals 15 residues. This chain's CDR3 is CASDFELVSTDTQYF. In DNA, the CDR3 is TGTGCCAGTGACTTTGAACTAGTCAGCACAGATACGCAGTATTTT.

J is TRBJ2-1 and V is TRBV6-1; D is tentatively TRBD1 or TRBD2 (5 bases each). Trimming stripped 8 bases from V and 4 bases from J, with 12 bases between. Looked up from germline, CDR1 is MNHNS and CDR2 is SASEGT. There are 13 residues in the CDR3. CDR3 protein: CASGPGRYNEQFF. In DNA form, the CDR3 reads TGTGCCAGCGGTCCGGGGCGGTACAATGAGCAGTTCTTC.

V and J are TRBV4-3 and TRBJ2-1; TRBD2 matches at 13 bases. The CDR3 has 16 amino acids. CDR1 and CDR2 (germline): LGHNA, YSLEER. Germline trimming cut 0 bases from V and 8 bases from J; bases unmatched to any gene: 4. Here the CDR3 reads CASSQDRTSGGHEQFF. In DNA form, the CDR3 reads TGCGCCAGCAGCCAAGACCGGACTAGCGGGGGCCATGAGCAGTTCTTC.

The V call is TRBV6-1, the J call TRBJ2-7; 10 nucleotides agree with TRBD1. V gave up 6 bases and J gave up 1 base; unmatched junction bases: 6. The CDR3 loop spans 15 amino acids. CDR1 and CDR2 (germline): MNHNS, SASEGT. The CDR3 region has the DNA TGTGCCAGCAGGCAGGGACAGGGGCCATCCTACGAGCAGTACTTC. Translation gives CASRQGQGPSYEQYF.

This clone is judged medium-sized. DNA of the CDR3: TGTGCCAGCAGTGATCCCCAAATTCGGAGAGTCTATGGCTACACCTTC. This encodes CASSDPQIRRVYGYTF. This rearrangement joins TRBV2 to TRBJ1-2; D call uncertain. The germline V gene has CDR1 SNHLY and CDR2 FYNNEI. Trimming cost V 3 bases and J 4 bases, with 18 bases left between them. The CDR3 loop spans 16 amino acids. Looking up the rest from reference TRBV2 and TRBJ1-2 gives the full variable domain: EPEVTQTPSHQVTQMGQEVILRCVPISNHLYFYWYRQILGQKVEFLVSFYNNEISEKSEIFDDQFSVERPDGSNFTLKIRSTKLEDSAMYFCASSDPQIRRVYGYTFGSGTRLTVV.

The chain couples TRBV6-5 to TRBJ1-1; D is perhaps TRBD1 (5 bases). The germline gives CDR1 MNHEY, CDR2 SVGAGI. V dropped 0 bases and J dropped 4 bases, with 6 bases sitting between them. This CDR3 is built from 13 residues. CDR3 DNA sequence: TGTGCCAGCAGTTACTCAGGGACCACTGAAGCTTTCTTT. Its translation is CASSYSGTTEAFF.

For this clone: One end of the junction does not line up with germline, which may come from a read error. The chain uses TRBV29-1 and TRBJ2-2; D is unresolved. The CDR3 has 12 amino acids. The germline V gene has CDR1 SQVTM and CDR2 ANQGSEA. The CDR3 region has the DNA TGCGGCGTTGATTCGGACACCGGGGAGCTGTTTTTT. It translates to CGVDSDTGELFF.

The rearrangement uses TRBV6-1 and TRBJ2-7; D unclear. Germline CDR1 MNHNS, CDR2 SASEGT. This CDR3 has 10 amino acids. V was clipped by 3 bases and J by 3 bases, with 0 bases between them. The CDR3 region has the DNA TGTGCCAGCAGTGACTACGAGCAGTACTTC. As protein: CASSDYEQYF.

The chain joins TRBV2 to TRBJ1-2; a weak D match, TRBD1 (5 bases). V lost 1 base to trimming and J lost 3 bases, with 18 bases between them. Germline CDR1 reads SNHLY; CDR2 reads FYNNEI. The CDR3 loop spans 17 amino acids. In DNA, the CDR3 is TGTGCCAGCAGTGAAGAGAGAAATGGGGGAGAGCACTATGGCTACACCTTC. Its translation: CASSEERNGGEHYGYTF.

The chain links TRBV7-9 to TRBJ2-1; 15 bases line up with TRBD2. CDR1 and CDR2 from the germline V gene are SEHNR and FQNEAQ (reference sequence). The CDR3 has 16 residues. V gave up 5 bases and J gave up 8 bases; unmatched junction bases: 7. This CDR3 reads CASSRRTSGGVDEQFF. The CDR3 DNA reads as TGTGCCAGCAGCCGACGGACTAGCGGGGGGGTTGATGAGCAGTTCTTC.

The rearrangement links TRBV7-6 to TRBJ1-1, with D maybe TRBD1 (5 bases). The V gene lost 3 bases and the J gene lost 4 bases, with 12 bases spanning the gap. This CDR3 has 14 residues. From germline, CDR1 is SGHVS and CDR2 FNYEAQ. Written as DNA, the CDR3 is TGTGCCAGCAGCTTTATCCAGGGAGGCACTGAAGCTTTCTTT. It encodes CASSFIQGGTEAFF.

The chain couples TRBV27 to TRBJ2-1; D is unresolved. CDR1 MNHEY and CDR2 SMNVEV come from the germline V gene (reference sequence). This CDR3 has 15 residues. V was trimmed by 5 bases and J by 0 bases, leaving 11 bases between them. CDR3 sequence reads: CASSRFSSSYNEQFF. CDR3 DNA: TGTGCCAGCAGTCGATTCAGTAGCTCCTACAATGAGCAGTTCTTC.

The chain links TRBV27 to TRBJ2-7; D might be TRBD2 (5 bases). Trimming removed 2 bases from V and 2 bases from J, with 10 bases in between. Germline loops: CDR1 MNHEY, CDR2 SMNVEV (reference sequence). The CDR3 has 14 residues. The CDR3, as DNA: TGTGCCAGCAGTTTAGGAGGTGGGCCCTACGAGCAGTACTTC. It specifies CASSLGGGPYEQYF.

The V call is TRBV2, the J call TRBJ1-4; possible D gene TRBD1, 5 bases. Per the germline V gene, CDR1 is SNHLY and CDR2 is FYNNEI. V was pared by 11 bases and J by 7 bases, with 17 bases between. The CDR3 is made up of 13 amino acids. The CDR3 region is CAGGEGRGEKLFF. The CDR3 DNA reads as TGTGCCGGAGGGGAGGGGAGGGGTGAAAAACTGTTTTTT.

V usage is TRBV6-1 and J usage is TRBJ2-3; D might be TRBD2 (6 bases). The CDR3 spans 12 residues. The ends were cut back, 11 bases at V and 3 bases at J, with 12 bases in the middle. Germline V gene sequence: CDR1 MNHNS, CDR2 SASEGT. Here the CDR3 DNA reads TGTGCCGTGGTCGGGGGAACAGATACGCAGTATTTT. Protein sequence: CAVVGGTDTQYF.